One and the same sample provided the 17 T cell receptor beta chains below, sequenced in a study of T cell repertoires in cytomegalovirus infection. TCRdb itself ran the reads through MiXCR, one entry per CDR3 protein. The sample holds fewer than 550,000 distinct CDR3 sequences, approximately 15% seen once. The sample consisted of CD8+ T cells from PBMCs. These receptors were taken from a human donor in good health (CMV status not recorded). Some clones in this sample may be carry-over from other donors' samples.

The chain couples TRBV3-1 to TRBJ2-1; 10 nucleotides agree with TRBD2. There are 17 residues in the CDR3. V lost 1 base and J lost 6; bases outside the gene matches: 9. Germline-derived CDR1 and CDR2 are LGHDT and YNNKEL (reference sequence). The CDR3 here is CASSQGGKRGGPNEQFF. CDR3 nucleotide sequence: TGTGCCAGCAGCCAAGGAGGCAAGCGGGGGGGCCCCAATGAGCAGTTCTTC.

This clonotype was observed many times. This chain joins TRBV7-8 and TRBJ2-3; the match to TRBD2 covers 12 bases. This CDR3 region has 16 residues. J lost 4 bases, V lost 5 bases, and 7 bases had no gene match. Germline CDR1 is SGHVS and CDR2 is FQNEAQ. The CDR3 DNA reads TGTGCCAGCAGCCTGGCTAGCGGGAGGGGACCAGATACGCAGTATTTT. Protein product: CASSLASGRGPDTQYF.

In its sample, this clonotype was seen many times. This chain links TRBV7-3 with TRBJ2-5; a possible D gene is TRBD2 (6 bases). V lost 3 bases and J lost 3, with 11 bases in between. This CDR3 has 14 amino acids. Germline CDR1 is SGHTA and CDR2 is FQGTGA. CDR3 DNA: TGTGCCAGCAGCTTGGGGGACTCCAAAGAGACCCAGTACTTC. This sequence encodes CASSLGDSKETQYF.

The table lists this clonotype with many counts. The CDR3 loop reads CASTGTSGSSWTGELFF. The CDR3 coding sequence is TGTGCCAGCACCGGGACTAGCGGGAGCTCGTGGACCGGGGAGCTGTTTTTT. The chain has TRBV7-9 and TRBJ2-2; 14 bases line up with TRBD2. The junction had 9 bases not matched to a gene; V was cut back by 7 bases and J by 5 bases. The CDR3 spans 17 residues. The germline gives CDR1 SEHNR, CDR2 FQNEAQ (reference sequence).

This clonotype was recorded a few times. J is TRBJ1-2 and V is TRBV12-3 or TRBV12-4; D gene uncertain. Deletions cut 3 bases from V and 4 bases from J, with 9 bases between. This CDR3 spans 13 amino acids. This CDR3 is CASSFSARYGYTF. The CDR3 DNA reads TGTGCCAGCAGTTTCTCAGCTCGCTATGGCTACACCTTC.

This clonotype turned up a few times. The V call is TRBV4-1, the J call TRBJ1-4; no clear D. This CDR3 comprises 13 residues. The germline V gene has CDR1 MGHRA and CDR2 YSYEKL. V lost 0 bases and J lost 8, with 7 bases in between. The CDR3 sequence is CASSQDSREKLFF. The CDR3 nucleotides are TGCGCCAGCAGCCAAGATTCGCGGGAAAAACTGTTTTTT.

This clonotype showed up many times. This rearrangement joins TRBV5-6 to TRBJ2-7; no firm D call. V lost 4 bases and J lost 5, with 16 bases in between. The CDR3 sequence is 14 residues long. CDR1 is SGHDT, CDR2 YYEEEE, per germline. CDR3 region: CASSRLGPRNEQYF. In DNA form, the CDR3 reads TGTGCCAGCAGCCGACTCGGACCCCGTAACGAGCAGTACTTC.

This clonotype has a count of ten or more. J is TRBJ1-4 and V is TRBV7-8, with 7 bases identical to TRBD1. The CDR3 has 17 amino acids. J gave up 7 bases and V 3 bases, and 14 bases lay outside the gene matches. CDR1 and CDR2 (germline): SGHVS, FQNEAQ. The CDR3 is CASSLAGTAYLSEKLFF. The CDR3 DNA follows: TGTGCCAGCAGCTTGGCCGGGACAGCCTACTTAAGTGAAAAACTGTTTTTT.

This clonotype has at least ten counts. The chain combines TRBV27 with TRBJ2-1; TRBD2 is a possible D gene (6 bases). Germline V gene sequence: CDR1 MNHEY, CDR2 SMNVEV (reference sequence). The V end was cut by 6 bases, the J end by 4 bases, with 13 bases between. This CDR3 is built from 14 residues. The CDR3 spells CASSYPGEYNEQFF. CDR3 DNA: TGTGCCAGCAGCTACCCGGGGGAGTACAATGAGCAGTTCTTC.

DNA of the CDR3: TGTGCCAGCATTCAAACGGCCGCTAACACTGAAGCTTTCTTT. As protein: CASIQTAANTEAFF. The chain joins TRBV28 to TRBJ1-1; D is unresolved. From germline, CDR1 is MDHEN and CDR2 SYDVKM. CDR3 size: 14 residues. Deletions cut 7 bases from V and 2 bases from J, with 14 bases between.

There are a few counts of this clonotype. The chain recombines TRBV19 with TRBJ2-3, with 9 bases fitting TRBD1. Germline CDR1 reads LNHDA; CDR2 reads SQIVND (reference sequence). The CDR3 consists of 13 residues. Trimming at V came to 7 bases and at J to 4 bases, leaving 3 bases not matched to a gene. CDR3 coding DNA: TGTGCCAGTAATACAGGGGGCCCAGATACGCAGTATTTT. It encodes CASNTGGPDTQYF. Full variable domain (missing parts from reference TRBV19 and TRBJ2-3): DGGITQSPKYLFRKEGQNVTLSCEQNLNHDAMYWYRQDPGQGLRLIYYSQIVNDFQKGDIAEGYSVSREKKESFPLTVTSAQKNPTAFYLCASNTGGPDTQYFGPGTRLTVL.

DNA of the CDR3: TGTGCCTGGAGTCCCCCGGACAGGGTTGGCGGCTATGGCTACACCTTC. This encodes CAWSPPDRVGGYGYTF. V is TRBV30 and J is TRBJ1-2, with 8 bases that match TRBD1. CDR3 length: 16 amino acids. Unmatched junction bases numbered 12, after V lost 2 bases and J lost 4 bases. Germline CDR1 reads GTSNPN; CDR2 reads SVGIG (reference sequence). The whole variable domain, remainder taken from reference TRBV30 and TRBJ1-2, is SQTIHQWPATLVQPVGSPLSLECTVEGTSNPNLYWYRQAAGRGLQLLFYSVGIGQISSEVPQNLSASRPQDRQFILSSKKLLLSDSGFYLCAWSPPDRVGGYGYTFGSGTRLTVV.

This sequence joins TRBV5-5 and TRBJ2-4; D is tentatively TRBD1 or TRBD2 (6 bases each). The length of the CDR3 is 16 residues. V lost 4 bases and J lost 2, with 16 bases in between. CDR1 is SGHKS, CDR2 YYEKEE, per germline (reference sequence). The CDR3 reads CASSDIPGAPKNIQYF. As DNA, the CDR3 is TGTGCCAGCAGCGACATCCCGGGGGCCCCCAAAAACATTCAGTACTTC.

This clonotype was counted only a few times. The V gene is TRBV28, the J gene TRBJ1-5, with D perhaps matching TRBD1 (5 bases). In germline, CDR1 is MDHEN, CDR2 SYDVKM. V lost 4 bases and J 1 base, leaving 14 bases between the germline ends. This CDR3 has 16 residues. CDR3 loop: CASSSMGGSSNQPQHF. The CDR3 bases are TGTGCCAGCAGTTCCATGGGGGGTAGCAGCAATCAGCCCCAGCATTTT.

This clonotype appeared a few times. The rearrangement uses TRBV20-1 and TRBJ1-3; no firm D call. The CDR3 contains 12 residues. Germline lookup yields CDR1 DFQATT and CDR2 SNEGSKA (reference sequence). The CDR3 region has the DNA TGCAGGGAGGTGTACCTTGGAAACACCATATATTTT. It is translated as CREVYLGNTIYF.

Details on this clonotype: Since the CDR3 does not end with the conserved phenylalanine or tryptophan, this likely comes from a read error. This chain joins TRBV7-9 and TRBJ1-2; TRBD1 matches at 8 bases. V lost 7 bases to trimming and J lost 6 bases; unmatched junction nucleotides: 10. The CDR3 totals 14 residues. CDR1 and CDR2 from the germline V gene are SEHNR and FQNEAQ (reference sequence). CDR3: CASTQPSTGDGYTL. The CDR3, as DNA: TGTGCCAGCACCCAGCCGTCGACAGGGGATGGCTACACCTTA.

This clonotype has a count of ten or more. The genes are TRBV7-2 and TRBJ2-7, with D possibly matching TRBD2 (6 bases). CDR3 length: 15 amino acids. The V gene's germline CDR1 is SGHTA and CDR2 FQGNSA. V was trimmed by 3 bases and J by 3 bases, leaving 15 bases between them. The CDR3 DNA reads TGTGCCAGCAGCTTCCCTGCCGGGGGAGTCTACGAGCAGTACTTC. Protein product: CASSFPAGGVYEQYF.